This T cell receptor (beta chain) was sequenced for a study of T cell responses to AZD1222 COVID-19 vaccine. Study-level findings and limits: The repertoires were collected only after the peak T cell response. Breadth and depth of Spike-specific TCRs rose after two AZD1222 doses. Dominant CD4 TCR responses targeted spike regions 160-218 and 743-854.

Concerning this clone: Its antigen is not known.

The CDR3 loop spans 17 amino acids. CDR1 is WSHSY and CDR2 is SAAADI in the germline V gene. The ends lost 3 bases at V and 1 base at J; junction bases unmatched: 11. Some clones are missing from TCRdb's copy, which holds only in-frame ones; the method was immunoSEQ multiplex PCR. The sample holds around 110,000 clones, almost 95% seen once. This sequence was found in an adult in good health. The sample in question was peripheral blood, obtained on day 0 of AZD1222 vaccination. The chain uses TRBV10-2 and TRBJ1-1; 7 nucleotides align to TRBD1. As DNA, the CDR3 is TGCGCCAGCAGTGATAGCGCCGGTGGGACAGCGAACACTGAAGCTTTCTTT. It specifies CASSDSAGGTANTEAFF.